This TCR beta chain was profiled in a study of blood T cell repertoires in COVID-19. The overall study: Samples came from the United States, Italy and Spain, spanning acute and convalescent COVID-19. T cells, B-cell-depleted T cells, or PBMCs supplied cDNA or gDNA.

CDR1 is SSHAT and CDR2 is FNYEAQ in the germline V gene (reference sequence). CDR3 length equals 16 residues. V dropped 1 base and J dropped 1 base, with 8 bases sitting between them. This clone has only one observation. Data came from immunoSEQ multiplex PCR; TCRdb stores just in-frame clones and leaves some out. The data show fewer than 85,000 clones, with about 85% seen just once and about 9% held by the top ten. The receptor's source is a human donor in a cohort sampled during active COVID-19. The chain recombines TRBV7-7 with TRBJ2-6; D not resolved. The sample was peripheral blood. This chain's CDR3 is CASSLGRFSGANVLTF. The CDR3 DNA reads TGTGCCAGCAGCTTAGGCCGGTTTTCTGGGGCCAACGTCCTGACTTTC.